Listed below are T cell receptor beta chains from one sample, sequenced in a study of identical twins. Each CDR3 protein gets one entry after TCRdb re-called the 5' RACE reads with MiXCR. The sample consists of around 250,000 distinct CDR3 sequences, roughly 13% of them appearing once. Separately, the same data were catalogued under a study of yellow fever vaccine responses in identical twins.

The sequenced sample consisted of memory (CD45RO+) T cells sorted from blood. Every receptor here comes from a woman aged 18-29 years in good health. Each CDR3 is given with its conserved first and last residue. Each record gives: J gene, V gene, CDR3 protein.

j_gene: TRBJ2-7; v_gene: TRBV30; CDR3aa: CAWSVRGGRTPYEQYF
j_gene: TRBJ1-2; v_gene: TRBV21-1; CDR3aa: CASSKGLRYGYTF
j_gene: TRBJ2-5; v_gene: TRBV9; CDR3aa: CASSVTTSGRETQYF
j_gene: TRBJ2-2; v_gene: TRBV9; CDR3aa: CASSVFSSGRKRTGELFF
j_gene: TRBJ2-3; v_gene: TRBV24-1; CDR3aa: CATSDLAGETDTQYF
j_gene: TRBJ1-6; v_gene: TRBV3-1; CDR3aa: CASSQDLAANSPLHF
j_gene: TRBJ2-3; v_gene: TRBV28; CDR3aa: CASSLLGLAGTDTQYF
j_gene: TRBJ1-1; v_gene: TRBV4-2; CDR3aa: CASSPTVGQGGTEAFF
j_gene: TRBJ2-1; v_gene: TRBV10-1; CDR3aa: CASSRGSYNEQFF
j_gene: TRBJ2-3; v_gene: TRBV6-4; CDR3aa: CASMSLADTDTQYF
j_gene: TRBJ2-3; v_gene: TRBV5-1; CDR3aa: CASRHSGGTDTQYF
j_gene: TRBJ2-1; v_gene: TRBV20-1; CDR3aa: CSARLAGVYIEQFF
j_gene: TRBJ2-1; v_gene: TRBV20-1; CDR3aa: CSAISSPKTNEQFF
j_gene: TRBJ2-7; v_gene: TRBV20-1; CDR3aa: CSAREFEVAGESSYEQYF